The 29 T cell receptor beta chains below were found in one sample sequenced in a study of T cell responses to AZD1222 COVID-19 vaccine. Method: immunoSEQ multiplex PCR; TCRdb's copy keeps in-frame clones and lacks some. The table includes about 120,000 clones, almost 95% detected once. The sequenced sample was peripheral blood, obtained 28 days after the second AZD1222 dose. The source of these receptors is an adult who received the AZD1222 COVID-19 vaccine.

This sequence joins TRBV7-9 and TRBJ2-7; D may be TRBD2 (6 bases). The CDR3 is 15 amino acids. V was trimmed by 7 bases and J by 5 bases, leaving 21 bases between them. Germline CDR1 and CDR2: SEHNR and FQNEAQ (reference sequence). The CDR3 DNA reads TGTGCCAGCACCTATGGATGGGGGGTTTCGGACGAGCAGTACTTC. Amino acids: CASTYGWGVSDEQYF.

V gene TRBV11-2 combines with J gene TRBJ1-2, with D unclear. In germline, CDR1 is SGHAT, CDR2 FQNNGV. Deletions cut 3 bases from V and 0 bases from J, with 14 bases between. This CDR3 is 16 amino acids long. The CDR3 nucleotides are TGTGCCAGCAGCTTGGGAGAGACTGGGACTAACTATGGCTACACCTTC. As protein: CASSLGETGTNYGYTF.

CDR3 bases: TGTGCCAGCAGTGAATTGGGGACAGTTAATAATTCACCCCTCCACTTT. Protein sequence: CASSELGTVNNSPLHF. The rearrangement uses TRBV2 and TRBJ1-6, with 7 positions matching TRBD1. This CDR3 contains 16 residues. The V gene end was trimmed by 2 bases and the J gene end by 5 bases; junction bases not matched to a gene: 6. The germline V gene encodes CDR1 SNHLY and CDR2 FYNNEI. The entire variable domain, with the rest obtained from reference TRBV2 and TRBJ1-6, is as follows: EPEVTQTPSHQVTQMGQEVILRCVPISNHLYFYWYRQILGQKVEFLVSFYNNEISEKSEIFDDQFSVERPDGSNFTLKIRSTKLEDSAMYFCASSELGTVNNSPLHFGNGTRLTVT.

The chain combines TRBV12-5 with TRBJ1-1, with TRBD1 matching over 8 bases. The CDR3 spans 14 residues. Germline values: CDR1 LGHNT, CDR2 FRNRAP. Trimming removed 7 bases from V and 3 bases from J; junction bases left unmatched: 7. The DNA of the CDR3 is TGTGCTAGTGCCCTGACAGGGGTACACACTGAAGCTTTCTTT. Translation: CASALTGVHTEAFF.

The V call is TRBV27, the J call TRBJ2-2; the D is unclear. CDR3 length: 13 amino acids. V shed 2 bases and J shed 1 base, with 2 bases lying between them. Germline V lookup: CDR1 MNHEY, CDR2 SMNVEV (reference sequence). The CDR3 loop is CASSLLNTGELFF. The CDR3 DNA follows: TGTGCCAGCAGTTTACTGAACACCGGGGAGCTGTTTTTT.

This chain joins TRBV19 and TRBJ1-4; D call uncertain. Trimming left V 4 bases short and J 0 bases short, with 9 bases between. Germline CDR1 LNHDA, CDR2 SQIVND (reference sequence). This CDR3 has 15 amino acids. The CDR3 coding sequence is TGTGCCAGTAGTACCCATATTGCAACTAATGAAAAACTGTTTTTT. This sequence encodes CASSTHIATNEKLFF.

This sequence joins TRBV11-2 and TRBJ1-5; D is undetermined. With 0 bases removed from V and 5 bases from J, the gap between germline ends came to 5 bases. Germline V gene sequence: CDR1 SGHAT, CDR2 FQNNGV. The CDR3 totals 13 residues. CDR3 region: CASSLDGYQPQHF. CDR3 bases: TGTGCCAGCAGCTTAGATGGGTATCAGCCCCAGCATTTT.

The CDR3 protein is CASSENRDGGSGNTIYF. The CDR3 DNA is TGTGCCAGCAGCGAGAACAGGGATGGTGGGTCTGGAAACACCATATATTTT. The chain joins TRBV9 to TRBJ1-3; D perhaps matches TRBD1 (6 bases). Germline V gives CDR1 SGDLS, CDR2 YYNGEE. This CDR3 region has 17 residues. Trimming took off 3 bases at V and 1 base at J, with 17 bases between the two ends. The complete variable domain, with remaining parts taken from reference TRBV9 and TRBJ1-3, reads DSGVTQTPKHLITATGQRVTLRCSPRSGDLSVYWYQQSLDQGLQFLIQYYNGEERAKGNILERFSAQQFPDLHSELNLSSLELGDSALYFCASSENRDGGSGNTIYFGEGSWLTVV.

This rearrangement joins TRBV10-2 to TRBJ2-7, with 7 bases that match TRBD2. The germline gives CDR1 WSHSY, CDR2 SAAADI. The junction had 9 bases not matched to a gene; V was cut back by 4 bases and J by 3 bases. CDR3 length equals 15 residues. CDR3 DNA sequence: TGCGCCAGCAGTGCCCCCAGTGGCGGGAGCTACGAGCAGTACTTC. This sequence encodes CASSAPSGGSYEQYF.

The chain uses TRBV12-5 and TRBJ2-3; D unclear. Germline V lookup: CDR1 LGHNT, CDR2 FRNRAP. The CDR3 sequence is 13 residues long. V lost 5 bases to trimming and J lost 2 bases, with 8 bases between them. CDR3 protein: CASGPPNTDTQYF. CDR3 nucleotides: TGTGCTAGTGGTCCCCCGAACACAGATACGCAGTATTTT.

The chain is built from TRBV5-1 and TRBJ1-5, with a possible D match to TRBD1 (5 bases). Trimming removed 4 bases at V and 0 bases at J, with 14 bases between. From germline, CDR1 is SGHRS and CDR2 YFSETQ. There are 16 residues in the CDR3. The DNA of the CDR3 is TGCGCCAGCAGCCAGGGAGGGCTGGATAGCAATCAGCCCCAGCATTTT. It is translated as CASSQGGLDSNQPQHF.

The chain joins TRBV30 to TRBJ2-7, with D perhaps TRBD1 (5 bases). The CDR3 is 13 amino acids. Trimming shortened V by 0 bases and J by 6 bases, and 12 bases separated the two germline ends. The germline V gene encodes CDR1 GTSNPN and CDR2 SVGIG (reference sequence). The CDR3, as DNA: TGTGCCTGGAGTGTACTCAGGGCCGGCGAGCAGTACTTC. It yields the protein CAWSVLRAGEQYF. The complete variable domain, with remaining parts taken from reference TRBV30 and TRBJ2-7, reads SQTIHQWPATLVQPVGSPLSLECTVEGTSNPNLYWYRQAAGRGLQLLFYSVGIGQISSEVPQNLSASRPQDRQFILSSKKLLLSDSGFYLCAWSVLRAGEQYFGPGTRLTVT.

V gene TRBV30 combines with J gene TRBJ1-5; D gene unclear. Germline V gives CDR1 GTSNPN, CDR2 SVGIG (reference sequence). This CDR3 contains 13 residues. Trimming removed 5 bases at V and 2 bases at J, with 10 bases between. The CDR3 loop is CAWGFGGNQPQHF. As DNA, the CDR3 is TGTGCCTGGGGATTTGGCGGCAATCAGCCCCAGCATTTT.

J is TRBJ2-5 and V is TRBV13; tentatively, D is TRBD1 (6 bases). The germline V gene has CDR1 PRHDT and CDR2 FYEKMQ (reference sequence). The CDR3 extends over 16 amino acids. V was trimmed by 3 bases and J by 2 bases, leaving 16 bases between them. The CDR3 reads CASSFQHRDKQETQYF. The CDR3, as DNA: TGTGCCAGCAGCTTCCAACACCGGGACAAACAAGAGACCCAGTACTTC.

The chain joins TRBV7-8 to TRBJ1-5; D may be TRBD1 (6 bases). This CDR3 has 15 amino acids. The V and J ends lost 3 bases and 6 bases respectively, with 15 bases between them. Per the germline V gene, CDR1 is SGHVS and CDR2 is FQNEAQ. CDR3 nucleotides: TGTGCCAGCAGCTTCTCTCAGGGGTCGGGTCAGCCCCAGCATTTT. Translation: CASSFSQGSGQPQHF.

V is TRBV7-2 and J is TRBJ1-5, with 9 bases fitting TRBD1. V lost 5 bases, J lost 7 bases, and 6 bases stayed unmatched. Germline V CDR1 and CDR2: SGHTA, FQGNSA. The CDR3 is 14 residues long. The CDR3 nucleotides are TGTGCCAGCAGCCTCGGGACAGGGAGCCAGCCCCAGCATTTT. Amino acid sequence: CASSLGTGSQPQHF.

The chain carries TRBV5-1 and TRBJ2-7; TRBD1 aligns across 11 bases. The germline V gene has CDR1 SGHRS and CDR2 YFSETQ. V lost 4 bases, J lost 4 bases, and 4 bases stayed unmatched. This CDR3 is built from 14 residues. CDR3 in DNA: TGCGCCAGCAGCCCGGACAGGGGGCGATACGAGCAGTACTTC. This sequence encodes CASSPDRGRYEQYF. Filled out from reference TRBV5-1 and TRBJ2-7, the complete variable domain reads KAGVTQTPRYLIKTRGQQVTLSCSPISGHRSVSWYQQTPGQGLQFLFEYFSETQRNKGNFPGRFSGRQFSNSRSEMNVSTLELGDSALYLCASSPDRGRYEQYFGPGTRLTVT.

The chain joins TRBV7-6 to TRBJ1-5; the match to TRBD1 covers 9 bases. This CDR3 is built from 15 residues. Germline CDR1 SGHVS, CDR2 FNYEAQ. V was pared by 2 bases and J by 10 bases, with 9 bases of the junction left unmatched. This CDR3 is CASSLSGDRASPQHF. The CDR3 DNA reads TGTGCCAGCAGCTTATCGGGGGACAGGGCATCCCCCCAGCATTTT.

The V call is TRBV30, the J call TRBJ2-3; D perhaps matches TRBD2 (6 bases). The CDR3 extends over 12 amino acids. Germline V gene lookup returns CDR1 GTSNPN and CDR2 SVGIG (reference sequence). Trimming removed 2 bases at V and 8 bases at J, with 11 bases between. In DNA, the CDR3 is TGTGCCTGGAGTCCCACGGGGGTTACGCAGTATTTT. It is translated as CAWSPTGVTQYF.

The chain combines TRBV2 with TRBJ1-4; D call uncertain. The germline V gene encodes CDR1 SNHLY and CDR2 FYNNEI. V lost 4 bases and J 7 bases, leaving 7 bases between the germline ends. The CDR3 contains 12 residues. The CDR3 nucleotides are TGTGCCAGCAGTGGATGGCCTGAAAAACTGTTTTTT. Protein: CASSGWPEKLFF. The full variable domain, with the rest looked up from reference TRBV2 and TRBJ1-4, is EPEVTQTPSHQVTQMGQEVILRCVPISNHLYFYWYRQILGQKVEFLVSFYNNEISEKSEIFDDQFSVERPDGSNFTLKIRSTKLEDSAMYFCASSGWPEKLFFGSGTQLSVL.

This chain links TRBV7-8 with TRBJ1-2, with D perhaps matching TRBD1 (6 bases). There are 14 residues in the CDR3. Deletions cut 1 base from V and 5 bases from J, with 11 bases between. The germline CDR1 and CDR2 sequences are SGHVS and FQNEAQ. CDR3 amino acids: CASSLVGGGYGYTF. DNA for the CDR3: TGTGCCAGCAGCTTAGTTGGAGGGGGATATGGCTACACCTTC.

The rearrangement joins TRBV30 to TRBJ1-1; TRBD1 agrees at 10 bases. The germline V gene encodes CDR1 GTSNPN and CDR2 SVGIG (reference sequence). Trimming cost V 4 bases and J 6 bases; bases outside gene matches: 20. The CDR3 extends over 18 amino acids. Written as DNA, the CDR3 is TGTGCCTGGAAGCCCAGACAGGGGGCTTTTCGCCGGAGCCCTGAAGCTTTCTTT. As protein: CAWKPRQGAFRRSPEAFF. The whole variable domain, filled in from reference TRBV30 and TRBJ1-1, reads SQTIHQWPATLVQPVGSPLSLECTVEGTSNPNLYWYRQAAGRGLQLLFYSVGIGQISSEVPQNLSASRPQDRQFILSSKKLLLSDSGFYLCAWKPRQGAFRRSPEAFFGQGTRLTVV.

The chain recombines TRBV7-9 with TRBJ1-2; D call uncertain. CDR1 and CDR2 from the germline V gene are SEHNR and FQNEAQ (reference sequence). The CDR3 has 15 residues. Trimming removed 0 bases at V and 0 bases at J, with 8 bases between. DNA of the CDR3: TGTGCCAGCAGCTTAGCGGACTTACCTAACTATGGCTACACCTTC. It translates to CASSLADLPNYGYTF.

The chain has TRBV2 and TRBJ2-1; D could derive from TRBD1 or TRBD2 (5 bases each). CDR1 and CDR2 (germline): SNHLY, FYNNEI. The CDR3 length is 16 residues. V lost 0 bases and J lost 9, with 18 bases in between. CDR3 bases: TGTGCCAGCAGTGAAGCGCCCGTTTGGGGGAGTGGTGAGCAGTTCTTC. Its translation is CASSEAPVWGSGEQFF. The variable domain in full, with the rest retrieved from reference TRBV2 and TRBJ2-1, is EPEVTQTPSHQVTQMGQEVILRCVPISNHLYFYWYRQILGQKVEFLVSFYNNEISEKSEIFDDQFSVERPDGSNFTLKIRSTKLEDSAMYFCASSEAPVWGSGEQFFGPGTRLTVL.

The J gene is TRBJ2-3, the V gene TRBV5-1, with a possible D match to TRBD2 (6 bases). The germline V gene encodes CDR1 SGHRS and CDR2 YFSETQ. CDR3 length: 13 amino acids. Trimming took 4 bases from V and 9 from J, leaving 15 bases between them. CDR3 nucleotides: TGCGCCAGCAGCACGATTTCGGAGGGAACGCAGTATTTT. It translates to CASSTISEGTQYF. The full variable domain, its missing parts supplied by reference TRBV5-1 and TRBJ2-3, is KAGVTQTPRYLIKTRGQQVTLSCSPISGHRSVSWYQQTPGQGLQFLFEYFSETQRNKGNFPGRFSGRQFSNSRSEMNVSTLELGDSALYLCASSTISEGTQYFGPGTRLTVL.

This chain uses TRBV2 with TRBJ2-4, with a possible D match to TRBD2 (5 bases). The germline V gene has CDR1 SNHLY and CDR2 FYNNEI. This CDR3 has 15 amino acids. V was clipped by 4 bases and J by 7 bases, with 17 bases between them. CDR3 amino acids: CASSAPGWLRNIQYF. DNA of the CDR3: TGTGCCAGCAGTGCGCCGGGGTGGCTGCGGAACATTCAGTACTTC. Together with reference TRBV2 and TRBJ2-4, the CDR3 gives the full variable domain: EPEVTQTPSHQVTQMGQEVILRCVPISNHLYFYWYRQILGQKVEFLVSFYNNEISEKSEIFDDQFSVERPDGSNFTLKIRSTKLEDSAMYFCASSAPGWLRNIQYFGAGTRLSVL.

The rearrangement links TRBV30 to TRBJ2-1; D might be TRBD1 or TRBD2, each matching 5 bases. The CDR3 consists of 13 residues. V lost 3 bases and J lost 8, with 14 bases in between. Looked up from germline, CDR1 is GTSNPN and CDR2 is SVGIG (reference sequence). The CDR3 nucleotides read TGTGCCTGGAGGGGGCCTAGCTTGGATGAGCAGTTCTTC. Amino acids: CAWRGPSLDEQFF.

The chain is built from TRBV7-9 and TRBJ2-7; D ambiguous. Trimming removed 7 bases from V and 6 bases from J, with 10 bases in between. Germline V gene sequence: CDR1 SEHNR, CDR2 FQNEAQ (reference sequence). This CDR3 is built from 11 residues. CDR3 nucleotides: TGTGCCAGCAACCCGGGCCCCGAGCAGTACTTC. Translating gives CASNPGPEQYF. The full variable domain, its missing parts supplied by reference TRBV7-9 and TRBJ2-7, is DTGVSQNPRHKITKRGQNVTFRCDPISEHNRLYWYRQTLGQGPEFLTYFQNEAQLEKSRLLSDRFSAERPKGSFSTLEIQRTEQGDSAMYLCASNPGPEQYFGPGTRLTVT.

As for this clone: The sample holds other DNA sequences that translate to the same CDR3. The V gene is TRBV20-1, the J gene TRBJ1-5, with no clear D. CDR1 and CDR2 from the germline V gene are DFQATT and SNEGSKA (reference sequence). This CDR3 is built from 12 residues. V shed 3 bases and J shed 1 base, with 4 bases lying between them. The CDR3: CSASGSNQPQHF. The CDR3 DNA is TGCAGTGCTAGTGGAAGCAATCAGCCCCAGCATTTT.